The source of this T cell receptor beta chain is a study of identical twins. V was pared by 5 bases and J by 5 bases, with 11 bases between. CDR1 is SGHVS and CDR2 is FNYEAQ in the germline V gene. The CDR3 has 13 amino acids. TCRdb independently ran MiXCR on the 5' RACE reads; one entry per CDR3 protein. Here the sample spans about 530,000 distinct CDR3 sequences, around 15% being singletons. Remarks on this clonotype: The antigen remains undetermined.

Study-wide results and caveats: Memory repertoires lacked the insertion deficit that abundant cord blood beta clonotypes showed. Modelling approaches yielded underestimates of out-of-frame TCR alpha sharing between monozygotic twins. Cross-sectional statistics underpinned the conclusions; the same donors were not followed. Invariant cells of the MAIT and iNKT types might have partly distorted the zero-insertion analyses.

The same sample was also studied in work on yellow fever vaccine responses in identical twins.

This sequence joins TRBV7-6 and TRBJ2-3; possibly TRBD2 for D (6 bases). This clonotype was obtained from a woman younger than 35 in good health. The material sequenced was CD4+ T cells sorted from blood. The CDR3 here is CASSAQEGDTQYF. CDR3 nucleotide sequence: TGTGCCAGCAGCGCACAGGAGGGAGATACGCAGTATTTT. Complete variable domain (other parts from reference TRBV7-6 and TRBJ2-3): GAGVSQSPRYKVTKRGQDVALRCDPISGHVSLYWYRQALGQGPEFLTYFNYEAQQDKSGLPNDRFSAERPEGSISTLTIQRTEQRDSAMYRCASSAQEGDTQYFGPGTRLTVL.